This is a list of T cell receptor beta chains from one sample in a study of neoadjuvant nivolumab and ipilimumab in lung cancer. TCRdb's copy holds only in-frame clones and misses some; the assay was immunoSEQ multiplex PCR. This sample has around 7,700 clones, with roughly 80% found just once. The sample consisted of adjacent normal lung tissue, taken after neoadjuvant nivolumab, alone or with ipilimumab, at or shortly before surgery. The receptors stem from an adult with non-small cell lung cancer. Each CDR3 is given with its conserved first and last residue. The order of the fields is J gene, V gene, clone size, CDR3 length, D gene, CDR3 protein, CDR3 DNA. The D gene is left open where the match is weak. The listing skips clone size in some rows; elsewhere it reads once, few, many or a size class.

TRBJ2-7	TRBV27	.	16	TRBD1	CASRSAGGTGFYEQYF	TGTGCCAGCAGGAGTGCTGGTGGGACAGGGTTCTACGAGCAGTACTTC
TRBJ2-7	TRBV11-2	.	12	.	CASSLLNYEQYF	TGTGCCAGCAGTTTATTAAACTACGAGCAGTACTTC
TRBJ2-1	TRBV7-2	.	13	.	CASSLGSYNEQFF	TGTGCCAGCAGCTTAGGCAGCTACAATGAGCAGTTCTTC
TRBJ1-2	TRBV5-6	.	11	.	CASSFGNGYTF	TGTGCCAGCAGCTTCGGGAATGGCTACACCTTC
TRBJ2-2	TRBV5-1	.	13	.	CASKPANTGELFF	TGCGCCAGCAAGCCTGCGAACACCGGGGAGCTGTTTTTT
TRBJ2-1	TRBV29-1	.	11	.	CSAGRVNEQFF	TGCAGCGCTGGCAGGGTTAATGAGCAGTTCTTC
TRBJ2-7	TRBV4-1	.	14	.	CASSPDSQSYEQYF	TGCGCCAGCAGCCCGGACTCACAATCATACGAGCAGTACTTC
TRBJ1-5	TRBV19	.	15	TRBD1	CASRLDRYSNQPQHF	TGTGCCAGTAGACTGGACAGGTATAGCAATCAGCCCCAGCATTTT
TRBJ2-3	TRBV30	.	15	TRBD1	CAWTPGTGSTDTQYF	TGTGCCTGGACCCCGGGGACAGGAAGCACAGATACGCAGTATTTT
TRBJ2-6	TRBV15	.	16	.	CATNGLTNSGANVLTF	TGTGCCACCAACGGTCTTACAAACTCTGGGGCCAACGTCCTGACTTTC
TRBJ2-7	TRBV7-9	.	14	.	CASSLEQSSYEQYF	TGTGCCAGCAGCTTAGAACAGAGCTCCTACGAGCAGTACTTC
TRBJ2-5	TRBV5-1	.	14	.	CASSRTGYQETQYF	TGCGCCAGCAGCCGCACGGGGTACCAAGAGACCCAGTACTTC
TRBJ1-2	TRBV5-6	.	13	TRBD1	CASQTGYNYGYTF	TGTGCCAGCCAGACAGGGTATAACTATGGCTACACCTTC
TRBJ2-3	TRBV6-6	.	16	.	CASSTPYGGSTDTQYF	TGTGCCAGCAGTACCCCTTATGGGGGAAGCACAGATACGCAGTATTTT
TRBJ1-2	TRBV5-1	few	17	TRBD1	CASSLWTGRATIGGYTF	TGCGCCAGCAGCCTCTGGACAGGGAGAGCGACTATTGGGGGCTACACCTTC
TRBJ1-5	TRBV6-1	.	15	.	CASSEWEFSNQPQHF	TGTGCCAGCAGTGAGTGGGAGTTTAGCAATCAGCCCCAGCATTTT
TRBJ2-3	TRBV5-1	.	15	TRBD2	CASSGRLAGSDTQYF	TGCGCCAGCAGCGGGAGACTAGCGGGGTCGGATACGCAGTATTTT
TRBJ1-3	TRBV4-3	.	16	.	CASSQGATYSGNTIYF	TGCGCCAGCAGCCAAGGGGCAACGTACTCTGGAAACACCATATATTTT
TRBJ2-7	TRBV7-9	.	15	TRBD1	CASSPNRGPSYEQYF	TGTGCCAGCAGCCCCAACAGGGGGCCCTCCTACGAGCAGTACTTC
TRBJ2-2	TRBV5-1	once	15	TRBD2	CASSLSGGFTGELFF	TGCGCCAGCAGCTTAAGCGGGGGATTCACCGGGGAGCTGTTTTTT
TRBJ2-7	TRBV14	.	15	.	CASSQDSQRSYEQYF	TGTGCCAGCAGCCAAGATTCACAGCGCTCCTACGAGCAGTACTTC
TRBJ1-2	TRBV7-9	.	11	.	CATGDHYGYTF	TGTGCCACGGGGGATCACTATGGCTACACCTTC
TRBJ1-1	TRBV6-5	.	16	TRBD1	CASSYSKTGWDTEAFF	TGTGCCAGCAGTTACTCGAAGACAGGGTGGGACACTGAAGCTTTCTTT
TRBJ1-1	TRBV7-3	.	15	.	CASSLREGIGTEAFF	TGTGCCAGCAGCTTAAGGGAGGGGATAGGCACTGAAGCTTTCTTT
TRBJ1-5	TRBV6-5	few	14	.	CASSRRGSNQPQHF	TGTGCCAGCAGTCGCCGGGGGAGCAATCAGCCCCAGCATTTT
TRBJ1-1	TRBV7-8	.	14	.	CASSLRRMNTEAFF	TGTGCCAGCAGCTTACGGCGCATGAACACTGAAGCTTTCTTT
TRBJ1-1	TRBV7-9	medium-sized	12	.	CASLALGTEAFF	TGTGCCAGCCTTGCCTTGGGCACTGAAGCTTTCTTT
TRBJ2-2	TRBV7-9	.	12	TRBD1	CAWPTGPGELFF	TGTGCCTGGCCGACAGGGCCCGGGGAGCTGTTTTTT
TRBJ2-7	TRBV5-6	.	15	.	CASTFRGGGIYEQYF	TGTGCCAGCACCTTCCGAGGAGGGGGCATCTACGAGCAGTACTTC
TRBJ2-5	TRBV10-3	.	15	TRBD1	CAISGGTGNKETQYF	TGTGCCATCAGTGGGGGGACAGGGAATAAAGAGACCCAGTACTTC
TRBJ2-1	TRBV2	.	18	.	CASSDNTRGRSSYNEQFF	TGTGCCAGCAGTGACAACACAAGGGGCAGAAGCTCCTACAATGAGCAGTTCTTC
TRBJ1-1	TRBV6-4	.	13	.	CASSDRENTEAFF	TGTGCCAGCAGTGACAGGGAGAACACTGAAGCTTTCTTT
TRBJ1-5	TRBV6-6	.	15	.	CASHSGMQVGQPQHF	TGTGCCAGCCATTCGGGGATGCAGGTTGGTCAGCCCCAGCATTTT
TRBJ2-3	TRBV9	.	16	TRBD2	CASSPSTSGFADTQYF	TGTGCCAGCAGCCCTTCGACTAGCGGATTTGCAGATACGCAGTATTTT
TRBJ2-5	TRBV18	.	14	TRBD1	CASSQTGGKETQYF	TGTGCCAGCTCGCAGACAGGGGGCAAGGAGACCCAGTACTTC
TRBJ2-1	TRBV15	.	13	.	CATSREQGGEQFF	TGTGCCACCAGCAGAGAACAGGGTGGCGAGCAGTTCTTC
TRBJ2-2	TRBV5-1	.	14	.	CASSNLQITGELFF	TGCGCCAGCAGTAACCTTCAAATCACCGGGGAGCTGTTTTTT
TRBJ1-4	TRBV11-2	.	14	.	CASSSLRQAEKLFF	TGTGCCAGCAGCTCACTACGCCAGGCCGAAAAACTGTTTTTT
TRBJ1-1	TRBV6-1	few	14	.	CASSEWGEDTEAFF	TGTGCCAGCAGTGAATGGGGGGAGGACACTGAAGCTTTCTTT
TRBJ2-1	TRBV9	.	13	TRBD1	CASSAEGGYEQFF	TGTGCCAGCAGCGCCGAAGGGGGCTATGAGCAGTTCTTC
TRBJ2-5	TRBV9	.	14	.	CASSVGYSRETQYF	TGTGCCAGCAGCGTAGGGTATAGTAGAGAGACCCAGTACTTC
TRBJ2-7	TRBV14	.	11	.	CASSHSYEQYF	TGTGCCAGCAGCCACTCCTACGAGCAGTACTTC
TRBJ2-5	TRBV6-5	once	15	TRBD2	CASSSLAGGPKTQYF	TGTGCCAGCAGTTCCTTAGCGGGGGGGCCGAAGACCCAGTACTTC
TRBJ2-1	TRBV10-1	.	13	.	CASSMTIYNEQFF	TGCGCCAGCAGTATGACAATCTACAATGAGCAGTTCTTC
TRBJ1-5	TRBV18	once	12	.	CASSLPNQPQHF	TGTGCCAGCTCACTTCCCAATCAGCCCCAGCATTTT
TRBJ2-7	TRBV18	.	14	.	CASSPQTDSNEQYF	TGTGCCAGCTCACCACAGACAGATTCCAACGAGCAGTACTTC
TRBJ1-2	TRBV4-1	once	16	.	CASSPFQGLANYGYTF	TGCGCCAGCAGCCCCTTCCAGGGTTTAGCTAACTATGGCTACACCTTC
TRBJ2-1	TRBV6-1	few	13	.	CACKSPNLDEQFF	TGTGCCTGCAAAAGTCCGAACTTGGATGAGCAGTTCTTC